This T cell receptor beta chain was sequenced in a study of shared clonotypes between healthy human individuals (TCRdb year 2020). For the wider study: The cohort comprised a couple of women and a few men aged 18 to 49 years. Per donor, leukapheresis produced somewhere between about 0.8 and 9 billion PBMCs. For each donor, CD4 naive and CD4 memory were each run on three plates, CD8 naive on two plates, and CD8 memory on one plate. Libraries were prepared and TCR repertoires were sequenced by different laboratories using diverse techniques, in order to increase sequencing depth and limit assay-specific biases. To estimate repertoire size and how much clonotype sharing occurs between individuals, the study deeply sequenced the blood TCR repertoires of five or six healthy adults.

For the CD8 naive samples, CD45RO-negative cells were positively selected for CCR7, yielding a CD45RA+CCR7+ population from which TemRA cells were excluded. The donors were healthy, HIV-negative adults who had no recently reported acute infections or vaccinations. All donors were Caucasian adults living in Nashville, Tennessee, USA. After blood collection by leukapheresis, PBMCs were isolated using Ficoll-Histopaque density gradient centrifugation and then cryopreserved in the vapor phase of liquid nitrogen. Purity and quantity of every magnetically sorted T cell population were checked by analytical flow cytometry. From each sorted fraction, genomic DNA was isolated and quantified by UV absorbance on a Nanodrop 2000c. TCR CDR3 regions were amplified from genomic DNA by multiplex PCR using the deep immunoSEQ assay. Genomic DNA extracted from each cell subset was distributed evenly over all wells of several immunoSEQ 96-well plates, and each plate served as one replicate. For sorted subsets, roughly 200 ng genomic DNA, equal to 30,000 to 35,000 T cell genomes, was loaded into each replicate PCR. The purified libraries were quantified using a Qubit 3.0 fluorometer, sized with a Bioanalyzer 2100, and then quantified again using the KAPA Library Quantification kit. Each immunoSEQ 96-well plate was sequenced on its own single-read 150-cycle Illumina NextSeq 550 flow cell. As for the authors' bioinformatics: Because the immunoSEQ output included only junctional sequences and no quality scores, the filtering could not be the same as the filtering used for full-length reads. Sequences were annotated with PyIR, a Python wrapper for IgBLAST v1.9, and V/J genes and CDR3 were assigned using IMGT germline references. Any read was removed if the V/J assignment was weak (E-value above 1e-6), the CDR3 was missing, or the read contained stop codons, out-of-frame junctions, or ambiguous translated residues. V3J clonotypes were defined as sequences sharing an identical inferred V gene, J gene, and CDR3 amino acid sequence. Percentage overlap between repertoires was calculated by dividing the number of shared unique clonotypes by the size of the smaller repertoire. RTK rarefaction, the Chao1 estimator, and Recon v2.1 estimates of unobserved clonotypes were used to assess repertoire richness. Generation probabilities were computed with OLGA for all TCRbeta clonotypes obtained by the gDNA method from several donors. TCRdb's version of the immuneACCESS table is confined to in-frame rearrangements and falls short of the full clone set. An unresolved V gene accounts for under half of the shortfall where checked; the remainder is of unknown origin. For V, J and clone size, that table is used; D and trimming come from the DNA. This sample gives about 2 million clones in total; about 95% of them show up just once. The ten largest clones capture about 1.1% of the sample.

The CDR3 sequence holds 17 residues, the cysteine and phenylalanine included. Just CDR3 DNA is preserved here, 51 bases in frame from base 1. Broader findings and caveats from the paper: Around 5% of naive CD4, around 3.6% of naive CD8, around 2.3% of memory CD4, and 0.4% of memory CD8 clonotypes were shared across several donors. Because the study included only a small number of donors, the genetic and exposure-history diversity represented was limited. Even with the large sequencing depth, rarefaction of the sorted-subset datasets indicated that sequencing was incomplete. Sampling was restricted to blood, and TCR repertoires in tissue are likely to differ from TCR repertoires in blood. Pairwise subsampling indicated that sequencing depth was expected to affect the degree of clonotype sharing among donors. Clonotypes shared by all four sorted-subset donors showed higher generation probabilities than non-shared clonotypes. Estimated clonotype richness was generally larger for naive than for memory subsets.

Concerning this clone: The specificity of this receptor is unknown. Qualities for individual bases were not recorded, and no much larger clone is one base off.

The TCR sequence derives from a man younger than 35 in good health. The V and J segments used are TRBV12-1 and TRBJ2-2. TRBV12-1 is given as a pseudogene. The sequencing sample was made of naive CD8+ T cells sorted from blood. Reading the label with the study, this specimen's cell subset or site is: CD45RA+CCR7+. The DNA sequence reads TGTGCCAGCAGCTCCCTTCAGGGGGAGGGGGTGACCGGGGAGCTGTTTTTT. The translation is CASSSLQGEGVTGELFF.